A selection of T cell receptor beta chains follows, all from one sample in a study of identical twins. TCRdb processed the 5' RACE reads anew with MiXCR; each CDR3 protein has one entry. The sample includes 200,000 to 300,000 distinct CDR3 sequences, over 9.5% of them seen just once. Sequencing input: memory T cells sorted from blood. The receptors stem from a man aged 45-60 years in good health. The CDR3 runs from the conserved cysteine through the conserved F or W. Each record gives: V gene, J gene, CDR3 protein.

>TRBV6-6|TRBJ1-2
CASSLGSRSYTF
>TRBV18|TRBJ2-7
CASSPGAEAGQYF
>TRBV6-1|TRBJ2-1
CASRAGGPWNEQFF
>TRBV2|TRBJ2-3
CASSGSGTGTDTQYF
>TRBV11-2|TRBJ1-4
CASSLGRHNEKLFF
>TRBV20-1|TRBJ2-2
CSARPTGRGGELFF
>TRBV2|TRBJ2-5
CASSEGRTSGGTQYF
>TRBV4-3|TRBJ2-2
CASSQDQTGGAGELFF
>TRBV20-1|TRBJ1-4
CSASLQEKLFF
>TRBV20-1|TRBJ2-1
CSAKTGTGGDEQFF
>TRBV11-2|TRBJ1-1
CASSFSSGSIVLNTEAFF
>TRBV5-1|TRBJ2-5
CASRQGAYQETQYF
>TRBV4-1|TRBJ2-4
CASSGGGAKNIQYF
>TRBV20-1|TRBJ2-7
CSARSGLAGGRTYEQYF
>TRBV3-1|TRBJ2-2
CASSQGTDTGELFF
>TRBV12-3/TRBV12-4|TRBJ2-7
CASSLEPGYEQYF
>TRBV20-1|TRBJ2-5
CSVRPTRDYQETQYF
>TRBV6-5|TRBJ1-5
CASSYTDPGAGQPQHF
>TRBV6-1|TRBJ1-6
CATQRTGRYNSPLHF
>TRBV12-3/TRBV12-4|TRBJ2-1
CASSEGSEQFF
>TRBV20-1|TRBJ2-3
CSARDLSGGAISADTQYF
>TRBV12-3/TRBV12-4|TRBJ2-5
CASSFGGAKTQYF
>TRBV5-1|TRBJ2-3
CASSLYSGGTDTQYF
>TRBV7-2|TRBJ2-1
CASSLVWREGYNEQFF
>TRBV2|TRBJ2-1
CASSGPSGGLRNEQFF
>TRBV5-1|TRBJ2-6
CASSSTGGQSSGANVLTF
>TRBV25-1|TRBJ2-3
CASSDRQGRTDTQYF
>TRBV27|TRBJ2-4
CASSRQGLAKNIQYF
>TRBV5-1|TRBJ2-7
CASSSYDRSYEQYF
>TRBV28|TRBJ1-4
CASSLWTGGNEKLFF
>TRBV7-2|TRBJ2-3
CASSVRTDTQYF
>TRBV29-1|TRBJ2-5
CSVAFSETQYF
>TRBV25-1|TRBJ1-2
CASSQQGVLYGYTF
>TRBV5-1|TRBJ2-7
CASSLTRAYEQYF
>TRBV10-3|TRBJ1-1
CAIGRTPSEAFF
>TRBV5-1|TRBJ2-3
CASSPWGPSTDTQYF
>TRBV24-1|TRBJ2-5
CATAFSGTGLETQYF
>TRBV7-2|TRBJ2-1
CASSRPGTGYNEQFF
>TRBV6-5|TRBJ2-3
CASSYSTSGRDTQYF
>TRBV15|TRBJ2-1
CATSREEGDEQFF
>TRBV27|TRBJ2-1
CASGNILAGGSDEQFF
>TRBV3-1|TRBJ1-2
CASSQTGANYGYTF
>TRBV11-2|TRBJ2-1
CASAPGGGNEQFF
>TRBV7-2|TRBJ2-1
CASTSGGSEQFF
>TRBV12-3/TRBV12-4|TRBJ2-7
CASSLDRTYEQYF
>TRBV28|TRBJ1-1
CASRPGGQGAHTEAFF
>TRBV5-1|TRBJ2-1
CASSLAPTSGDNEQFF
>TRBV9|TRBJ2-7
CASSVGMGDEQYF
>TRBV7-2|TRBJ2-1
CASSLSSGSYNEQFF
>TRBV15|TRBJ1-5
CATSRDLRGQGLRNQPQHF
>TRBV5-1|TRBJ2-2
CASSPWDRDTGELLF
>TRBV25-1|TRBJ1-1
CASNRGRNTEAFF
>TRBV29-1|TRBJ2-1
CTLFLRERHEQFF
>TRBV29-1|TRBJ1-4
CSVAGTVEKLFF